The 22 T cell receptor beta chains given below trace back to one sample, sequenced in a study of early T cells in non-severe SARS-CoV-2 infection. TCRdb processed the 5' RACE reads anew with MiXCR; each CDR3 protein has one entry. The table shows about 110,000 distinct CDR3 sequences, with roughly an eighth occurring only once. The sequenced material came from whole blood. Receptors were obtained from an adult who was a healthcare worker with PCR-confirmed SARS-CoV-2 infection or an uninfected control (not recorded which).

CDR3 loop: CSVEYLDNTGELFF. CDR3 DNA sequence: TGCAGCGTTGAATACCTAGACAACACCGGGGAGCTGTTTTTT. This sequence joins TRBV29-1 and TRBJ2-2; D is undetermined. V was cut by 2 bases and J by 2 bases, with 9 bases left in between. The CDR3 consists of 14 residues. Per germline, CDR1 SQVTM and CDR2 ANQGSEA.

The chain combines TRBV28 with TRBJ2-5, with D maybe TRBD1 (5 bases). Trimming left V 3 bases short and J 4 bases short, with 15 bases between. Germline V CDR1 and CDR2: MDHEN, SYDVKM. The CDR3 runs 15 residues. In nucleotides, the CDR3 is TGTGCCAGCAGTTTCTTAGGACCCGACAGAGAGACCCAGTACTTC. It is translated as CASSFLGPDRETQYF.

The chain uses TRBV13 and TRBJ1-5; maybe TRBD1 (5 bases). Trimming took 5 bases from V and 2 from J, leaving 10 bases between them. Per the germline V gene, CDR1 is PRHDT and CDR2 is FYEKMQ (reference sequence). This CDR3 has 14 residues. This CDR3 reads CASSRGEGNQPQHF. The CDR3 DNA sequence: TGTGCCAGCAGCCGGGGGGAAGGCAATCAGCCCCAGCATTTT.

The sample holds many counts of this clonotype. The chain couples TRBV12-3 or TRBV12-4 to TRBJ2-2, with TRBD2 matching 9 bases. The CDR3 spans 21 residues. The V and J ends lost 5 bases and 0 bases, in that order; junction bases with no gene match: 19. The DNA of the CDR3 is TGTGCCAGCAGTACCCAGATGACTAGCGGAAATAACCACGCGAACACCGGGGAGCTGTTTTTT. It translates to CASSTQMTSGNNHANTGELFF.

As concerns this clonotype: The junction departs from germline at one end; a sequencing error may be responsible. The chain joins TRBV10-2 to TRBJ2-5, with 8 positions matching TRBD2. Per germline, CDR1 WSHSY and CDR2 SAAADI. This CDR3 region has 15 residues. CDR3 sequence (DNA): TGCGCCAGCGAGGATTACGCGGGGGGCCAAGAGGCCCAGTACTTC. It specifies CASEDYAGGQEAQYF.

This clonotype turned up a few times. The chain couples TRBV5-6 to TRBJ2-7; D is ambiguous. The CDR3 has 14 amino acids. Trimming pared 0 bases from V and 4 bases from J, leaving 11 bases between. The V gene's germline CDR1 is SGHDT and CDR2 YYEEEE. The CDR3 reads CASSLVPEKYEQYF. The CDR3 region has the DNA TGTGCCAGCAGCTTGGTCCCAGAGAAATACGAGCAGTACTTC.

This clonotype was detected ten times or more. The chain joins TRBV9 to TRBJ2-3; 7 bases match TRBD2. Trimming removed 0 bases from V and 4 bases from J; junction bases left unmatched: 5. Germline V CDR1 and CDR2: SGDLS, YYNGEE. The CDR3 covers 15 residues. The DNA for the CDR3 is TGTGCCAGCAGCGTAGGGCTAGCGGTAGCAGATACGCAGTATTTT. Protein product: CASSVGLAVADTQYF.

Remarks on this clonotype: This sequence may be a read error, since a much larger clone differs from it by one base. V usage is TRBV11-3 and J usage is TRBJ2-2; 7 bases line up with TRBD1. This CDR3 is 16 amino acids long. Germline V gene sequence: CDR1 SGHNT, CDR2 YENEEA. The ends lost 5 bases at V and 3 bases at J; junction bases unmatched: 9. CDR3 bases: TGTGCCAGCAGCGCCTCGGACAGGAGCCACACCGGGGAGCTGTTTTTT. This codes for CASSASDRSHTGELFF.

The gene calls are TRBV4-1 and TRBJ1-5, with D uncertain. This CDR3 has 16 residues. Germline loops: CDR1 MGHRA, CDR2 YSYEKL. The V gene lost 0 bases and the J gene lost 7 bases, with 16 bases spanning the gap. CDR3 in amino acids: CASSQERARRFQPQHF. The DNA for the CDR3 is TGCGCCAGCAGCCAAGAAAGGGCCCGTCGGTTCCAGCCCCAGCATTTT.

This clonotype was detected a few times. The rearrangement links TRBV7-2 to TRBJ2-5, with D unclear. V was trimmed by 1 base and J by 5 bases, leaving 5 bases between them. The germline V gene has CDR1 SGHTA and CDR2 FQGNSA. This CDR3 region has 12 residues. CDR3 in amino acids: CASSLDSETQYF. CDR3 DNA: TGTGCCAGCAGCTTAGACTCCGAGACCCAGTACTTC.

This clonotype was counted ten times or more. This rearrangement joins TRBV12-3 or TRBV12-4 to TRBJ2-5; possibly TRBD2 for D (5 bases). The CDR3 contains 14 residues. V gave up 5 bases and J gave up 2 bases, with 12 bases separating them. This chain's CDR3 is CASSPRGAQETQYF. DNA of the CDR3: TGTGCCAGCAGTCCACGGGGAGCACAAGAGACCCAGTACTTC.

The chain carries TRBV28 and TRBJ2-1; 7 bases align to TRBD1. There are 14 residues in the CDR3. Trimming took 6 bases from V and 5 from J; bases not matched to a gene: 7. Germline CDR1 is MDHEN and CDR2 is SYDVKM. CDR3 loop: CASSRQGRHNEQFF. CDR3 DNA: TGTGCCAGCAGCCGACAGGGTAGGCACAATGAGCAGTTCTTC.

This clonotype was found a few times. V is TRBV5-4 and J is TRBJ2-1, with TRBD2 as a possible D gene (6 bases). The germline V and J ends were trimmed by 1 base and 0 bases, with 8 bases remaining between them. CDR3 length: 15 residues. CDR1 and CDR2 (germline): SGHNT, YYREEE (reference sequence). CDR3 amino acids: CASSLLSGSYNEQFF. DNA for the CDR3: TGTGCCAGCAGCTTGCTTAGCGGCTCCTACAATGAGCAGTTCTTC.

The J gene is TRBJ2-7, the V gene TRBV24-1; 11 bases fit TRBD2. The trim removed 9 bases at V and 6 bases at J, leaving 6 bases unmatched. The CDR3 spans 13 residues. Germline V CDR1 and CDR2: KGHDR, SFDVKD. In DNA, the CDR3 is TGTGCCACCTCACTAGCGGGAGTAGGCGAGCAGTACTTC. Its translation: CATSLAGVGEQYF.

The rearrangement links TRBV10-2 to TRBJ2-1, with D possibly matching TRBD2 (6 bases). The CDR3 consists of 14 residues. Trimming shortened V by 10 bases and J by 4 bases, and 17 bases separated the two germline ends. Germline V lookup: CDR1 WSHSY, CDR2 SAAADI. The CDR3 DNA reads as TGCGCCACCGGGGGACTCGGAACGTACAATGAGCAGTTCTTC. Translation gives CATGGLGTYNEQFF.

This clonotype was picked up many times. V usage is TRBV5-1 and J usage is TRBJ2-2; D assignment may be TRBD1 or TRBD2 (6 bases each). Deletions cut 7 bases from V and 5 bases from J, with 15 bases between. The CDR3 totals 14 residues. Germline CDR1 SGHRS, CDR2 YFSETQ. This CDR3 reads CASVKGGATGELFF. DNA for the CDR3: TGCGCCAGCGTAAAGGGGGGCGCGACCGGGGAGCTGTTTTTT.

The chain joins TRBV6-1 to TRBJ2-7; D unresolved. In germline, CDR1 is MNHNS, CDR2 SASEGT. Trimming shortened V by 2 bases and J by 6 bases, and 14 bases separated the two germline ends. This CDR3 contains 14 residues. The chain's CDR3 is CASSEFWAPSEQYF. For the CDR3, the DNA is TGTGCCAGCAGTGAATTTTGGGCCCCCTCCGAGCAGTACTTC.

The rearrangement uses TRBV6-6 and TRBJ2-1, with D perhaps matching TRBD1 (5 bases). V was clipped by 4 bases and J by 8 bases, with 9 bases between them. The CDR3 covers 12 residues. Germline values: CDR1 MNHNY, CDR2 SVGAGI (reference sequence). CDR3 DNA: TGTGCCAGCAGTTTCCAGGGTTATGAGCAGTTCTTC. As protein: CASSFQGYEQFF.

This clonotype has ten or more counts. The chain recombines TRBV6-4 with TRBJ2-3, with 10 bases aligning to TRBD2. This CDR3 comprises 15 residues. CDR1 is MRHNA, CDR2 SNTAGT, per germline. Unmatched junction bases numbered 0, after V lost 2 bases and J lost 1 base. For the CDR3, the DNA is TGTGCCAGCAGTGACGGGACTAGCGGCACAGATACGCAGTATTTT. Translating it yields CASSDGTSGTDTQYF.

The chain is built from TRBV6-2 or TRBV6-3 and TRBJ1-6; 10 bases agree with TRBD1. The V gene's germline CDR1 is MNHEY and CDR2 SVGEGT. The CDR3 totals 19 residues. Trimming took 4 bases from V and 0 from J; bases not matched to a gene: 9. CDR3 coding DNA: TGTGCCAGCAGTTGGGTGACAGGGGGCTTTAGCTCCTATAATTCACCCCTCCACTTT. Amino acid sequence: CASSWVTGGFSSYNSPLHF.

This clonotype was seen at least ten times. The rearrangement uses TRBV28 and TRBJ2-7; tentative D call: TRBD2 (5 bases). The CDR3 spans 12 residues. V was clipped by 7 bases and J by 3 bases, with 10 bases between them. The germline CDR1 and CDR2 sequences are MDHEN and SYDVKM. CDR3 DNA: TGTGCCAGCACGGGATCCTACTACGAGCAGTACTTC. Encoded protein: CASTGSYYEQYF.

This clonotype was seen a few times. V is TRBV5-1 and J is TRBJ2-1; D may correspond to TRBD1 or TRBD2 (5 bases each). Between the trimmed V and J ends, which lost 3 bases and 1 base, there was a span of 14 bases. This CDR3 comprises 16 residues. Germline V gives CDR1 SGHRS, CDR2 YFSETQ. The CDR3, as DNA: TGCGCCAGCAGCTGGGATGGGGACGGATCCTACAATGAGCAGTTCTTC. Protein product: CASSWDGDGSYNEQFF.